What follows is one TCR beta chain and its context. CDR3 length: 15 amino acids. The germline V gene encodes CDR1 MGHDK and CDR2 SYGVNS. The V end was cut by 7 bases, the J end by 0 bases, with 12 bases between. Sequencing used immunoSEQ multiplex PCR; TCRdb keeps in-frame clones, though not all of them. Of some 30,000 clones in the sample, 72% were seen once. Time point in this sample: cycle 4 day 1 (C4D1), after six to seven weeks of nivolumab. Every patient relapsed after autologous stem cell transplantation, and brentuximab vedotin exposure varied. This entry comes from a study of PD-1 blockade in classical Hodgkin lymphoma.

The TCR comes from a human donor with classical Hodgkin lymphoma. The sample here was peripheral blood mononuclear cells (PBMCs), taken before the fourth cycle of nivolumab. V usage is TRBV25-1 and J usage is TRBJ1-4, with unresolved D. The CDR3 loop reads CASTSPGTTNEKLFF. In DNA form, the CDR3 reads TGTGCCAGCACCTCCCCGGGGACAACTAATGAAAAACTGTTTTTT.